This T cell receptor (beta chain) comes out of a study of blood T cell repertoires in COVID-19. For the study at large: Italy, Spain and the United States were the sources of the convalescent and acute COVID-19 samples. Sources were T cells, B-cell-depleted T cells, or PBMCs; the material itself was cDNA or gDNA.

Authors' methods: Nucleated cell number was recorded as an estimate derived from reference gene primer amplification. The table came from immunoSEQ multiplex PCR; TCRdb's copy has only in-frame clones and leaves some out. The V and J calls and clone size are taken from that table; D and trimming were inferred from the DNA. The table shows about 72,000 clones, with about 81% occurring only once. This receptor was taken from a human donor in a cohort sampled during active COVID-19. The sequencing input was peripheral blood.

The CDR3 coding sequence is TGTGCCAGCAGTTCTAGGTACGGCTATGGCTACACCTTC. Translated: CASSSRYGYGYTF. V gene TRBV12-3 or TRBV12-4 combines with J gene TRBJ1-2, with D hard to call. The V end lost 4 bases, the J end lost 4 bases, and 10 bases lay between the germline ends. This CDR3 is 13 amino acids long.